The 21 T cell receptor beta chains listed next were all sequenced from one sample in a study of shared clonotypes between healthy human individuals. TCRdb keeps only in-frame clones here, not all; method: immunoSEQ multiplex PCR. The data show 1,500,000 or so clones, with about 96% seen just once and over 1% held by the top ten. Sequenced: naive CD4+ T cells sorted from blood. Subset indicated: CD45RA+ positively selected. These receptors were taken from a man aged 30 to 39 in good health.

The V gene is TRBV6-1, the J gene TRBJ1-3; D might be TRBD1 (6 bases). Germline CDR1 is MNHNS and CDR2 is SASEGT. Trimming cost V 1 base and J 3 bases, with 13 bases left between them. This CDR3 spans 16 amino acids. The CDR3 DNA reads TGTGCCAGCAGTGAAGAAATCACAGGGATTGGAAACACCATATATTTT. Translated, it gives CASSEEITGIGNTIYF.

This sequence joins TRBV9 and TRBJ2-2, with 9 nucleotides matching TRBD1. Germline CDR1 is SGDLS and CDR2 is YYNGEE. CDR3 size: 15 residues. With 4 bases clipped from V and 7 bases from J, the junction kept 8 bases outside the gene matches. The DNA for the CDR3 is TGTGCCAGCAGCCAGGGACAGGGAATAAGCGGGGAGCTGTTTTTT. It encodes CASSQGQGISGELFF.

With regard to this clone: This CDR3 is also generated by other DNA sequences in the sample. The chain is built from TRBV7-2 and TRBJ2-7; D gene ambiguous. The germline gives CDR1 SGHTA, CDR2 FQGNSA. V lost 1 base to trimming and J lost 1 base, with 5 bases between them. CDR3 length: 13 amino acids. The CDR3 DNA sequence: TGTGCCAGCAGCTTAGATCGGTCCTACGAGCAGTACTTC. This encodes CASSLDRSYEQYF. Supplemented by reference TRBV7-2 and TRBJ2-7, the full variable domain reads GAGVSQSPSNKVTEKGKDVELRCDPISGHTALYWYRQSLGQGLEFLIYFQGNSAPDKSGLPSDRFSAERTGGSVSTLTIQRTQQEDSAVYLCASSLDRSYEQYFGPGTRLTVT.

The chain is built from TRBV6-1 and TRBJ2-2, with 7 bases lining up with TRBD1. This CDR3 region has 14 residues. Germline loops: CDR1 MNHNS, CDR2 SASEGT. V dropped 8 bases and J dropped 1; count of bases not matched to a gene: 4. CDR3 nucleotide sequence: TGTGCCAGCTTTGACAGGGAGAACACCGGGGAGCTGTTTTTT. This sequence encodes CASFDRENTGELFF.

The rearrangement uses TRBV5-1 and TRBJ1-1, with D unresolved. In germline, CDR1 is SGHRS, CDR2 YFSETQ. Trimming removed 0 bases from V and 4 bases from J, with 13 bases in between. The CDR3 runs to 15 residues. In DNA form, the CDR3 reads TGCGCCAGCAGCTTGGATGTGGGTCGGAGCACTGAAGCTTTCTTT. It codes for CASSLDVGRSTEAFF.

The chain carries TRBV7-2 and TRBJ1-3; possible D gene TRBD1, 5 bases. Germline values: CDR1 SGHTA, CDR2 FQGNSA. V was cut by 5 bases and J by 4 bases, with 9 bases left in between. The CDR3 length is 13 residues. CDR3 residues: CASSRGSGNTIYF. CDR3 nucleotides: TGTGCCAGCAGCCGGGGGTCGGGAAACACCATATATTTT.

The CDR3 bases are TGTGCCAGTAGGGAACTAGCGGGGACCGGGGAGCTGTTTTTT. Its protein product is CASRELAGTGELFF. J is TRBJ2-2 and V is TRBV19; TRBD2 agrees at 10 bases. Trimming took 6 bases from V and 5 from J; bases not matched to a gene: 3. The CDR3 runs to 14 residues. The germline V gene has CDR1 LNHDA and CDR2 SQIVND (reference sequence).

On this clone itself: Other nucleotide sequences in the sample specify the same CDR3. V usage is TRBV5-4 and J usage is TRBJ2-7; 9 nucleotides line up with TRBD1. V dropped 2 bases and J dropped 0; count of bases not matched to a gene: 3. Looked up from germline, CDR1 is SGHNT and CDR2 is YYREEE (reference sequence). CDR3 size: 15 residues. The CDR3 protein is CASSLPGQGSYEQYF. DNA of the CDR3: TGTGCCAGCAGCTTACCGGGACAGGGCTCCTACGAGCAGTACTTC.

The chain has TRBV7-2 and TRBJ1-1; D call uncertain. The germline V gene encodes CDR1 SGHTA and CDR2 FQGNSA. V dropped 2 bases and J dropped 1 base, with 14 bases sitting between them. The CDR3 extends over 16 amino acids. CDR3 sequence: CASSLPGRGENTEAFF. The CDR3 DNA sequence: TGTGCCAGCAGCTTACCAGGACGAGGAGAGAACACTGAAGCTTTCTTT.

CDR3 sequence reads: CATSSTGMGEKLFF. In DNA form, the CDR3 reads TGTGCCACCAGCAGCACAGGGATGGGTGAAAAACTGTTTTTT. The V and J genes are TRBV15 and TRBJ1-4; TRBD1 might be the D (6 bases). V lost 3 bases to trimming and J lost 7 bases, with 12 bases between them. CDR1 is LNHNV and CDR2 is YYDKDF in the germline V gene (reference sequence). The CDR3 totals 14 residues.

The CDR3 nucleotides are TGTGCCAGCAAGGGGGGCAGGCACCTCTTCGAGCAGTACTTC. Its translation: CASKGGRHLFEQYF. The chain is built from TRBV2 and TRBJ2-7; the D gene could be TRBD1 or TRBD2 (6 bases each). Germline V gene lookup returns CDR1 SNHLY and CDR2 FYNNEI. Trimming left V 7 bases short and J 6 bases short, with 19 bases between. The CDR3 is 14 residues long. Drawing the rest from reference TRBV2 and TRBJ2-7, the complete variable domain is EPEVTQTPSHQVTQMGQEVILRCVPISNHLYFYWYRQILGQKVEFLVSFYNNEISEKSEIFDDQFSVERPDGSNFTLKIRSTKLEDSAMYFCASKGGRHLFEQYFGPGTRLTVT.

This chain uses TRBV6-5 with TRBJ2-6; D perhaps matches TRBD1 (6 bases). The length of the CDR3 is 16 residues. With 0 bases removed from V and 2 bases from J, the gap between germline ends came to 8 bases. The germline gives CDR1 MNHEY, CDR2 SVGAGI. In DNA form, the CDR3 reads TGTGCCAGCAGTTACTCAGACAGGCCTGGGGCCAACGTCCTGACTTTC. This translates into CASSYSDRPGANVLTF.

On this clone itself: This sample also contains other DNA sequences that code for the same CDR3. The genes are TRBV5-1 and TRBJ1-4; maybe TRBD1 (5 bases). The V end was cut by 4 bases, the J end by 8 bases, with 15 bases between. The CDR3 totals 14 residues. CDR1 SGHRS and CDR2 YFSETQ come from the germline V gene. CDR3 residues: CASSLVGVNEKLFF. The CDR3 region has the DNA TGCGCCAGCAGCCTCGTAGGGGTAAACGAAAAACTGTTTTTT.

The chain links TRBV2 to TRBJ2-1, with 7 bases matching TRBD2. The CDR3 covers 14 residues. V gave up 7 bases and J gave up 9 bases; unmatched junction bases: 12. Germline V CDR1 and CDR2: SNHLY, FYNNEI. In DNA, the CDR3 is TGTGCCAGCACTGAGAGGACTAGTGTTGGTGAGCAGTTCTTC. Protein product: CASTERTSVGEQFF.

The chain recombines TRBV11-2 with TRBJ2-1; 12 bases map to TRBD2. There are 18 residues in the CDR3. V lost 6 bases and J lost 8; bases outside the gene matches: 17. CDR1 is SGHAT, CDR2 FQNNGV, per germline. CDR3: CASSGGLAGDQPKDEQFF. CDR3 in DNA: TGTGCCAGCAGTGGGGGACTAGCGGGCGACCAACCCAAAGATGAGCAGTTCTTC.

The chain links TRBV18 to TRBJ1-5, with a tentative D call TRBD1 (5 bases). The germline gives CDR1 KGHSH, CDR2 LQKENI. The CDR3 extends over 14 amino acids. V lost 2 bases and J 3 bases, leaving 8 bases between the germline ends. The CDR3 spells CASSPDSTNQPQHF. The CDR3 nucleotides read TGTGCCAGCTCACCAGACAGCACCAATCAGCCCCAGCATTTT.

This rearrangement joins TRBV5-5 to TRBJ2-7; 9 positions match TRBD2. The V segment lost 1 base and the J segment 4 bases; nucleotides outside the gene matches: 3. CDR1 is SGHKS, CDR2 YYEKEE, per germline (reference sequence). CDR3 length: 14 residues. The CDR3 loop is CASSLSSGRYEQYF. As DNA, the CDR3 is TGTGCCAGCAGCTTGAGTAGCGGGAGATACGAGCAGTACTTC. The full variable domain, its missing parts supplied by reference TRBV5-5 and TRBJ2-7, is DAGVTQSPTHLIKTRGQQVTLRCSPISGHKSVSWYQQVLGQGPQFIFQYYEKEERGRGNFPDRFSARQFPNYSSELNVNALLLGDSALYLCASSLSSGRYEQYFGPGTRLTVT.

This chain links TRBV7-9 with TRBJ2-1; 8 nucleotides match TRBD2. V dropped 5 bases and J dropped 10; count of bases not matched to a gene: 19. Germline V CDR1 and CDR2: SEHNR, FQNEAQ (reference sequence). The CDR3 is 17 residues long. CDR3 nucleotides: TGTGCCAGCAGCCAAGGGGCGGGAGGCCCCCTTTTGCAGGAGCAGTTCTTC. This codes for CASSQGAGGPLLQEQFF.

The chain joins TRBV29-1 to TRBJ1-1; 8 bases line up with TRBD1. The J segment lost 8 bases and the V segment lost 6 bases, leaving 14 bases of the junction unmatched. The CDR3 length is 14 residues. Germline loops: CDR1 SQVTM, CDR2 ANQGSEA. The chain's CDR3 is CSVSHRHRGVEAFF. The DNA for the CDR3 is TGCAGCGTCAGCCACAGGCACAGGGGGGTCGAAGCTTTCTTT.

The chain joins TRBV6-1 to TRBJ2-7; D is unresolved. Germline loops: CDR1 MNHNS, CDR2 SASEGT. This CDR3 comprises 14 residues. V dropped 1 base and J dropped 3 bases, with 10 bases sitting between them. In nucleotides, the CDR3 is TGTGCCAGCAGTGAAGTGGCAGGCCTCTACGAGCAGTACTTC. Translation gives CASSEVAGLYEQYF.

This sequence joins TRBV4-3 and TRBJ2-7, with D possibly called TRBD1 or TRBD2 (6 bases each). CDR3 length: 18 residues. Trimming shortened V by 1 base and J by 3 bases, and 22 bases separated the two germline ends. Germline loops: CDR1 LGHNA, CDR2 YSLEER. CDR3 amino acids: CASSQVGGGTPGGYEQYF. In DNA form, the CDR3 reads TGCGCCAGCAGCCAAGTGGGGGGCGGGACCCCCGGGGGCTACGAGCAGTACTTC.